The 17 T cell receptor beta chains reported below all come from one sample, sequenced in a study of T cell clones after liver transplantation (dated by TCRdb to the late 2010s). Per the publication, the time point label means: pre-transplant. The library came from the immunoSEQ multiplex PCR assay. In TCRdb, the immuneACCESS table is reduced to in-frame sequences with V and J assigned. These tables do not hold every clone; where another copy was compared, an unresolved V gene accounts for under half, and the others remain unexplained. The sample has tens of thousands of clones on record, about nine tenths of them singletons. Of the sample, 2% to 3% is held by the ten largest clones. The sequencing here drew on CD4+ T cells from blood, taken before liver transplant. All receptors come from a human donor who received a liver transplant.

The chain employs TRBV11-3 and TRBJ2-1, with 11 bases identical to TRBD2. Germline lookup yields CDR1 SGHNT and CDR2 YENEEA. CDR3 length: 14 residues. V shed 5 bases and J 6 bases; nucleotides not matched to a gene: 3. The CDR3 coding sequence is TGTGCCAGCAGCGCCGGGACTAGCGGCAATGAGCAGTTCTTC. Its translation is CASSAGTSGNEQFF.

The chain couples TRBV2 to TRBJ2-7, with D tentatively TRBD1 or TRBD2 (5 bases each). V was pared by 6 bases and J by 4 bases, with 7 bases between. Germline CDR1 is SNHLY and CDR2 is FYNNEI. The CDR3 extends over 11 amino acids. The CDR3 is CASRGEYEQYF. The CDR3 DNA reads as TGTGCCAGCAGGGGGGAGTACGAGCAGTACTTC.

The chain has TRBV23-1 and TRBJ2-7; 8 bases line up with TRBD1. TRBV23-1 is reported as an ORF; its role is uncertain. CDR3 length: 16 amino acids. V lost 2 bases, J lost 2 bases, and 8 bases stayed unmatched. Here the CDR3 reads CASSQLTGELPYEQYF. In nucleotides, the CDR3 is TGCGCCAGCAGTCAACTGACAGGGGAACTACCCTACGAGCAGTACTTC.

The genes are TRBV19 and TRBJ2-1, with 11 bases identical to TRBD1. This CDR3 contains 16 residues. With V trimmed by 5 bases and J by 7 bases, 10 bases remained unmatched. Germline CDR1 and CDR2: LNHDA and SQIVND (reference sequence). The CDR3 nucleotides read TGTGCCAGTAGTGTGGGAGGGACAGGGGGAATAAATGAGCAGTTCTTC. Translated: CASSVGGTGGINEQFF. Using reference TRBV19 and TRBJ2-1 for the parts outside the CDR3, the full variable domain is DGGITQSPKYLFRKEGQNVTLSCEQNLNHDAMYWYRQDPGQGLRLIYYSQIVNDFQKGDIAEGYSVSREKKESFPLTVTSAQKNPTAFYLCASSVGGTGGINEQFFGPGTRLTVL.

This clone was counted once. The chain is built from TRBV4-3 and TRBJ2-5, with TRBD1 identical over 11 bases. The DNA end is more similar to TRBJ2-7, so the J call may be wrong. This CDR3 region has 19 residues. CDR1 LGHNA and CDR2 YSLEER come from the germline V gene. Written as DNA, the CDR3 is TGCGCCAGCAGCCAAGATATCTTCGGGGGACAGGGGGGTTCCTACGAGCAGTACTTC. Its translation is CASSQDIFGGQGGSYEQYF.

V usage is TRBV5-1 and J usage is TRBJ2-1; 8 bases agree with TRBD1. The V gene's germline CDR1 is SGHRS and CDR2 YFSETQ. The length of the CDR3 is 17 residues. The ends lost 0 bases at V and 5 bases at J; junction bases unmatched: 10. CDR3 in amino acids: CASSLDPQGGPDNEQFF. The CDR3 DNA sequence: TGCGCCAGCAGCTTGGACCCACAGGGGGGCCCAGACAATGAGCAGTTCTTC.

V is TRBV6-1 and J is TRBJ1-2; no clear D gene. Germline values: CDR1 MNHNS, CDR2 SASEGT. Trimming took off 6 bases at V and 3 bases at J, with 14 bases between the two ends. The CDR3 spans 14 residues. This CDR3 is CASRPSPSDYGYTF. The CDR3 bases are TGTGCCAGCAGGCCCTCCCCGAGTGACTATGGCTACACCTTC.

The V and J genes are TRBV9 and TRBJ1-1; D not resolved. Germline V gene sequence: CDR1 SGDLS, CDR2 YYNGEE. The V gene lost 0 bases and the J gene lost 4 bases, with 10 bases spanning the gap. The CDR3 has 14 residues. CDR3 DNA sequence: TGTGCCAGCAGCGTAGATTTAACCGGCACTGAAGCTTTCTTT. Translating it yields CASSVDLTGTEAFF.

DNA of the CDR3: TGCAGCGTGATACAGGGTTGGACTGAAGCTTTCTTT. Protein sequence: CSVIQGWTEAFF. The gene calls are TRBV29-1 and TRBJ1-1; a weak D match, TRBD1 (6 bases). The V end lost 6 bases, the J end lost 5 bases, and 13 bases lay between the germline ends. Germline lookup yields CDR1 SQVTM and CDR2 ANQGSEA. The CDR3 runs 12 residues.

This rearrangement joins TRBV6-1 to TRBJ2-1; 10 bases line up with TRBD2. This CDR3 has 15 amino acids. Trimming took 2 bases from V and 4 from J; bases not matched to a gene: 2. CDR1 MNHNS and CDR2 SASEGT come from the germline V gene. This CDR3 is CASSELAGAYNEQFF. The CDR3 region has the DNA TGTGCCAGCAGTGAACTAGCGGGAGCGTACAATGAGCAGTTCTTC.

V is TRBV29-1 and J is TRBJ1-4; D might be TRBD1 (5 bases). Trimming removed 8 bases at V and 2 bases at J, with 12 bases between. CDR1 is SQVTM, CDR2 ANQGSEA, per germline. The CDR3 has 13 residues. In DNA, the CDR3 is TGCAGCACCCAGGGCCCCACTAATGAAAAACTGTTTTTT. As protein: CSTQGPTNEKLFF.

The V gene is TRBV9, the J gene TRBJ2-7, with 10 bases matching TRBD2. Trimming removed 4 bases from V and 7 bases from J; junction bases left unmatched: 8. The CDR3 sequence is 14 residues long. CDR1 and CDR2 (germline): SGDLS, YYNGEE. The DNA for the CDR3 is TGTGCCAGCAGCCCCTCGGGACTAGCGCGAGAGCAGTACTTC. Translation: CASSPSGLAREQYF.

By share, this clone ranks as medium-sized (0.01 to 0.1%). The genes are TRBV6-1 and TRBJ1-3, with TRBD1 matching over 10 bases. V lost 6 bases to trimming and J lost 3 bases; unmatched junction nucleotides: 5. The germline CDR1 and CDR2 sequences are MNHNS and SASEGT. This CDR3 is built from 15 residues. The CDR3 sequence is CASSPTGGFGNTIYF. The CDR3 nucleotides are TGTGCCAGCAGCCCGACAGGGGGCTTTGGAAACACCATATATTTT.

This chain links TRBV5-6 with TRBJ2-7, with D perhaps matching TRBD1 or TRBD2 (5 bases each). From germline, CDR1 is SGHDT and CDR2 YYEEEE. Deletions cut 3 bases from V and 7 bases from J, with 20 bases between. There are 15 residues in the CDR3. The CDR3 sequence is CASSSYRDGLREQYF. For the CDR3, the DNA is TGTGCCAGCAGCTCTTATCGGGACGGTCTACGGGAGCAGTACTTC.

This clone was detected once. The V call is TRBV29-1, the J call TRBJ1-2, with 10 bases lining up with TRBD1. With 7 bases clipped from V and 9 bases from J, the junction kept 8 bases outside the gene matches. Germline CDR1 and CDR2: SQVTM and ANQGSEA. The CDR3 is made up of 12 amino acids. CDR3 residues: CSAIGQGESYTF. Here the CDR3 DNA reads TGCAGCGCGATTGGACAGGGGGAAAGCTACACCTTC.

This sequence joins TRBV5-1 and TRBJ2-5, with TRBD2 matching over 9 bases. The CDR3 loop spans 15 amino acids. The ends lost 2 bases at V and 5 bases at J; junction bases unmatched: 7. Germline CDR1 is SGHRS and CDR2 is YFSETQ. The CDR3: CASSFSSGSMETQYF. In DNA form, the CDR3 reads TGCGCCAGCAGCTTTAGTAGCGGGAGCATGGAGACCCAGTACTTC.

V usage is TRBV19 and J usage is TRBJ1-2; maybe TRBD1 (5 bases). Trimming shortened V by 4 bases and J by 8 bases, and 11 bases separated the two germline ends. CDR1 is LNHDA, CDR2 SQIVND, per germline (reference sequence). This CDR3 spans 12 amino acids. DNA for the CDR3: TGTGCCAGTAGTACAGGGTTAGCCGGCTACACCTTC. Encoded protein: CASSTGLAGYTF.